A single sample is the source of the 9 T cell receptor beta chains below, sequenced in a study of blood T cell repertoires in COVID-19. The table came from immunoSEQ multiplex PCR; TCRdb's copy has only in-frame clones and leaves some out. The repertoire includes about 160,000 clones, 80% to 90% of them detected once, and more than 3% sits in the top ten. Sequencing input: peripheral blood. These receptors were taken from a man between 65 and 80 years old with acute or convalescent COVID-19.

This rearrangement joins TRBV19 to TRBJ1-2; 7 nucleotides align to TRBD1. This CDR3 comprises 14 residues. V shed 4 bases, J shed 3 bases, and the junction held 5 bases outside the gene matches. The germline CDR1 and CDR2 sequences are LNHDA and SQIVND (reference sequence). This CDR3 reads CASSTPGQDYGYTF. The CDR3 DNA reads TGTGCCAGTAGTACGCCTGGACAGGACTATGGCTACACCTTC.

CDR3 sequence (DNA): TGTGCCAGTAGTCCCAACAGGGTTCGGGCGAACACCGGGGAGCTGTTTTTT. Residues: CASSPNRVRANTGELFF. The J gene is TRBJ2-2, the V gene TRBV19; D is perhaps TRBD1 (6 bases). Germline V gene lookup returns CDR1 LNHDA and CDR2 SQIVND (reference sequence). CDR3 length equals 17 residues. Trimming cost V 5 bases and J 0 bases, with 16 bases left between them.

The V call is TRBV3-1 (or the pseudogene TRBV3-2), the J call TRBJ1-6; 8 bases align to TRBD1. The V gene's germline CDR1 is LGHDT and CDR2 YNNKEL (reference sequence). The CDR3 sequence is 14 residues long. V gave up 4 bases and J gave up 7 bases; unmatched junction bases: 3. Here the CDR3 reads CASSRGQGNSPLHF. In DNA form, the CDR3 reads TGTGCCAGCAGCCGAGGACAGGGCAATTCACCCCTCCACTTT.

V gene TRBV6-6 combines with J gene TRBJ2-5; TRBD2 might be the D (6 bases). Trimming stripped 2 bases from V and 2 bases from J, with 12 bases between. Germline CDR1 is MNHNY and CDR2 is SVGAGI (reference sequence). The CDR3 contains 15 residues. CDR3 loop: CASSYEMGGQETQYF. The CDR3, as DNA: TGTGCCAGCAGTTACGAGATGGGGGGACAAGAGACCCAGTACTTC.

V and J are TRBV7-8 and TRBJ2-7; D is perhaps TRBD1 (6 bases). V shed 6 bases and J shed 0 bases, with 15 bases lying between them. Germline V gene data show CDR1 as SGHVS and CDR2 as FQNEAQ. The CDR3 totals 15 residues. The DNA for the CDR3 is TGTGCCAGCAGTAGCTTTAGGACAGTCTCCTACGAGCAGTACTTC. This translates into CASSSFRTVSYEQYF.

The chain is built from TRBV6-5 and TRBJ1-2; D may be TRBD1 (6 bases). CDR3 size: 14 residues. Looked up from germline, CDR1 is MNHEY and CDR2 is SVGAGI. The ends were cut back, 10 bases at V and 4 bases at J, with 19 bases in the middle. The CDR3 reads CATRPRDTFYGYTF. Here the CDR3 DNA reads TGTGCCACCAGGCCCCGGGACACCTTCTATGGCTACACCTTC.

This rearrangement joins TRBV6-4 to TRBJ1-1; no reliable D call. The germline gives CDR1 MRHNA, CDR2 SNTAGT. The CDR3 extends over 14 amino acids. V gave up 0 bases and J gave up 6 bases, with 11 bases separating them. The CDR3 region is CASSDSGGSAEAFF. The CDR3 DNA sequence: TGTGCCAGCAGTGACTCCGGAGGGTCCGCTGAAGCTTTCTTT.

The CDR3 loop is CASRAGGDNSPLHF. The CDR3 nucleotides read TGTGCCAGCAGGGCGGGGGGGGATAATTCACCCCTCCACTTT. The chain links TRBV27 to TRBJ1-6; D may be TRBD1 (5 bases). Germline V CDR1 and CDR2: MNHEY, SMNVEV (reference sequence). The CDR3 is made up of 14 amino acids. Trimming removed 6 bases at V and 5 bases at J, with 11 bases between.

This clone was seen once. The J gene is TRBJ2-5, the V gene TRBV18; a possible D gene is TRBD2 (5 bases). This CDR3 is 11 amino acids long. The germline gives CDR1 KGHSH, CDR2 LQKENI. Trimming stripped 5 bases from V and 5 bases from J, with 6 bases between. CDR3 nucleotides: TGTGCCAGCTCATCGGGGGAGACCCAGTACTTC. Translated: CASSSGETQYF.